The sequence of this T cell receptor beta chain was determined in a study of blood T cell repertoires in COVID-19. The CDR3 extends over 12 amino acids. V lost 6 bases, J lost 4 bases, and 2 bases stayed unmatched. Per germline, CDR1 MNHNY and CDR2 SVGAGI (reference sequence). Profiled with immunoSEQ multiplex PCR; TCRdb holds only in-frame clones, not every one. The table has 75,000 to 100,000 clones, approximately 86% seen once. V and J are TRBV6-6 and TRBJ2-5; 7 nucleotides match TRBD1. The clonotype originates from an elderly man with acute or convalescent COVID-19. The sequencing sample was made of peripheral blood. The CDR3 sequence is CASSRQGETQYF. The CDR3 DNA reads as TGTGCCAGCAGCAGACAGGGAGAGACCCAGTACTTC.